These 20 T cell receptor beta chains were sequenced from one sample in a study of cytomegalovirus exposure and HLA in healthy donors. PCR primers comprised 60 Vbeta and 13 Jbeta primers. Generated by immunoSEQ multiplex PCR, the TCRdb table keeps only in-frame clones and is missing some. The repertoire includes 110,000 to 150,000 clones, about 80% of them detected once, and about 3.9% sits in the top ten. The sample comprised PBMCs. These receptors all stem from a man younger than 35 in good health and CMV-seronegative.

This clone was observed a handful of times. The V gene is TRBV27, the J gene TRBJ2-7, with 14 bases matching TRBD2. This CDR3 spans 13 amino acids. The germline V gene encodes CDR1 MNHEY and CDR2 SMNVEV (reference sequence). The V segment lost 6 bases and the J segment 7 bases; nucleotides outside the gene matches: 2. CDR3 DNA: TGTGCCAGCAGGACTAGCGGGAGGGCAGAGCAGTACTTC. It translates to CASRTSGRAEQYF.

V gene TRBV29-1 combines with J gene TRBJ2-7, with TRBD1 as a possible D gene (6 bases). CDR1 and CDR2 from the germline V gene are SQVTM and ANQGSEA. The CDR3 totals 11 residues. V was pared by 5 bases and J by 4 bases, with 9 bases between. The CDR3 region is CSVKRGYEQYF. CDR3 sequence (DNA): TGCAGCGTTAAAAGGGGGTACGAGCAGTACTTC.

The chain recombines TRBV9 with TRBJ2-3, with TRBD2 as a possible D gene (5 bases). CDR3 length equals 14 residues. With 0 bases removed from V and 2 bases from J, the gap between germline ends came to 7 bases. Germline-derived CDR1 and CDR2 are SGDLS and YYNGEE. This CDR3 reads CASSVGGLTDTQYF. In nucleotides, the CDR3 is TGTGCCAGCAGCGTAGGCGGACTCACAGATACGCAGTATTTT.

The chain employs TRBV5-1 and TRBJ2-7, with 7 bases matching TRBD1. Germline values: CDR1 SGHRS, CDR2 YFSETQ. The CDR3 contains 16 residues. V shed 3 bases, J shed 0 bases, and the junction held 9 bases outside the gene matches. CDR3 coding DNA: TGCGCCAGCAGCTCGAAACCGACAGGGAGCTCCTACGAGCAGTACTTC. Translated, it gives CASSSKPTGSSYEQYF.

This CDR3 is CASSLDRTNEKLFF. Here the CDR3 DNA reads TGTGCCAGCAGTTTGGACAGAACAAATGAAAAACTGTTTTTT. The V call is TRBV27, the J call TRBJ1-4; tentatively, D is TRBD1 (6 bases). CDR3 length equals 14 residues. Germline-derived CDR1 and CDR2 are MNHEY and SMNVEV (reference sequence). Between the trimmed V and J ends, which lost 3 bases and 5 bases, there was a span of 10 bases.

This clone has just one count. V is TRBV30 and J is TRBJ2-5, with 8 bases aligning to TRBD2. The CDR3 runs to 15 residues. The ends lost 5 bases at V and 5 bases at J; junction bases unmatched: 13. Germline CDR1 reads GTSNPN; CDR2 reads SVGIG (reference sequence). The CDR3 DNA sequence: TGTGCCTGGCTCCCTAGACGGGAGGGCCGGGAGACCCAGTACTTC. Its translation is CAWLPRREGRETQYF.

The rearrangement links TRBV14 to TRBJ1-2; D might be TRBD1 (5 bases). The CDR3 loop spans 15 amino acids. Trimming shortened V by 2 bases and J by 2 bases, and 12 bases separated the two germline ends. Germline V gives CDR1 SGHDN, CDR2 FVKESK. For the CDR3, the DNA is TGTGCCAGCAGCCAACAGCATTGGACAAACTATGGCTACACCTTC. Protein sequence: CASSQQHWTNYGYTF.

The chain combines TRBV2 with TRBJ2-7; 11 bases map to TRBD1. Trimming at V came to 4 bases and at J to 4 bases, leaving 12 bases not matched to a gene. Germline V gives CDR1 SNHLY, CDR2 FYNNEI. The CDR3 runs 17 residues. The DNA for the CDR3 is TGTGCCAGCAGTGGGGGAATGGGGGACAGGGGGATTTACGAGCAGTACTTC. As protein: CASSGGMGDRGIYEQYF.

CDR3: CASSLRGVRQANTGELFF. The CDR3 nucleotides are TGTGCCAGCAGCTTAAGAGGTGTACGACAGGCGAACACCGGGGAGCTGTTTTTT. This chain connects TRBV7-9 to TRBJ2-2; D possibly corresponds to TRBD1 (6 bases). V was trimmed by 2 bases and J by 0 bases, leaving 16 bases between them. CDR3 size: 18 residues. In germline, CDR1 is SEHNR, CDR2 FQNEAQ (reference sequence).

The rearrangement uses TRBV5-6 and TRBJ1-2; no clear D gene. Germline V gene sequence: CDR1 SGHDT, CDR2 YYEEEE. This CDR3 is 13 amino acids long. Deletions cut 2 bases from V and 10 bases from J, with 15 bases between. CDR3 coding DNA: TGTGCCAGCAGCTTCTTAACAGACCGAAACTACACCTTC. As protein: CASSFLTDRNYTF. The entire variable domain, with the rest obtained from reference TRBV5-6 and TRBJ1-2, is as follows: DAGVTQSPTHLIKTRGQQVTLRCSPKSGHDTVSWYQQALGQGPQFIFQYYEEEERQRGNFPDRFSGHQFPNYSSELNVNALLLGDSALYLCASSFLTDRNYTFGSGTRLTVV.

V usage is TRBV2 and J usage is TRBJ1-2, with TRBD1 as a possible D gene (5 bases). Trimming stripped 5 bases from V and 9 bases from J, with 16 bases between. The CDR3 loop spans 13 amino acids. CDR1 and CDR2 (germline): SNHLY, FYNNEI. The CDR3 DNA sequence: TGTGCCAGCAGTACGGGACTTACCTTGAGCTACACCTTC. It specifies CASSTGLTLSYTF.

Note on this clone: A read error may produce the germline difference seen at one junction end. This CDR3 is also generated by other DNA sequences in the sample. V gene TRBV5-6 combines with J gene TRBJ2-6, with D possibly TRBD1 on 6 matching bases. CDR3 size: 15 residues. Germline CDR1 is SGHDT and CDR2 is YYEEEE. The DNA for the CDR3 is TGTGCCAGCAGCTTGGTGGGGGCCGGGGCCAACGTTCTGACTTTC. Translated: CASSLVGAGANVLTF.

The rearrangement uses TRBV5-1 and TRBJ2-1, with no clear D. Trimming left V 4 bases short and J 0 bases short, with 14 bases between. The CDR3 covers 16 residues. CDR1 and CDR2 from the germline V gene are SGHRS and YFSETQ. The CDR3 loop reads CASSRDRMSSYNEQFF. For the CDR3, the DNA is TGCGCCAGCAGCCGTGATCGAATGAGCTCCTACAATGAGCAGTTCTTC.

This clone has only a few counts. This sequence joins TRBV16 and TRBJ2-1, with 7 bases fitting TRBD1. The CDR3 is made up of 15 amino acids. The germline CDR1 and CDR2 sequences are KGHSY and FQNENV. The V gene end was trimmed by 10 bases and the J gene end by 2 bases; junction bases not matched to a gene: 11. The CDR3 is CATGNEQGPYNEQFF. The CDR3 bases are TGTGCCACCGGTAATGAACAGGGGCCCTACAATGAGCAGTTCTTC.

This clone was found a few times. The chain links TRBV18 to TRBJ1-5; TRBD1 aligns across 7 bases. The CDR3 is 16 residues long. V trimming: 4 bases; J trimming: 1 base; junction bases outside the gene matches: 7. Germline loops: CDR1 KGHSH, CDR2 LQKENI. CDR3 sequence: CASSRLDRKSNQPQHF. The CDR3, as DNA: TGTGCCAGCTCACGCTTGGACAGGAAAAGCAATCAGCCCCAGCATTTT. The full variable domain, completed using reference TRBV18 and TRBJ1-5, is NAGVMQNPRHLVRRRGQEARLRCSPMKGHSHVYWYRQLPEEGLKFMVYLQKENIIDESGMPKERFSAEFPKEGPSILRIQQVVRGDSAAYFCASSRLDRKSNQPQHFGDGTRLSIL.

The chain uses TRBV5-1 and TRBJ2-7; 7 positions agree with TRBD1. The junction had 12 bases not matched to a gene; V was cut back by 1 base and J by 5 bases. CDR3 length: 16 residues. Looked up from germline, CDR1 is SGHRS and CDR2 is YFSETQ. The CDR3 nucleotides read TGCGCCAGCAGCTTGAGTGGCAGGGGGATAATTGACGAGCAGTACTTC. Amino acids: CASSLSGRGIIDEQYF.

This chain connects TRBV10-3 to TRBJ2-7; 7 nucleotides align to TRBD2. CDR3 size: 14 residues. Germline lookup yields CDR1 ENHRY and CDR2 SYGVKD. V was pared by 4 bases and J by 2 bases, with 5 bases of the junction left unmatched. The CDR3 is CAISAGGSAYEQYF. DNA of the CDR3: TGTGCCATCAGTGCGGGCGGGAGTGCCTACGAGCAGTACTTC.

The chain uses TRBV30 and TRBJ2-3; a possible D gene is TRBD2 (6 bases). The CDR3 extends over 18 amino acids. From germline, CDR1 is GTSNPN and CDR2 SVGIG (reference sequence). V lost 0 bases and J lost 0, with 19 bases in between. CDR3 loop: CAWSVGLGGAGSTDTQYF. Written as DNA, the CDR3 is TGTGCCTGGAGTGTAGGATTGGGGGGAGCGGGCAGCACAGATACGCAGTATTTT.

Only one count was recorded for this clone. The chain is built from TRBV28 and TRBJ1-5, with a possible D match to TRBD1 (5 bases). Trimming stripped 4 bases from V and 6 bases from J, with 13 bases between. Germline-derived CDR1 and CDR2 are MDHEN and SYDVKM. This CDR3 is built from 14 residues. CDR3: CASSSYGGGQPQHF. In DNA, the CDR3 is TGTGCCAGCAGTTCCTATGGGGGGGGTCAGCCCCAGCATTTT.

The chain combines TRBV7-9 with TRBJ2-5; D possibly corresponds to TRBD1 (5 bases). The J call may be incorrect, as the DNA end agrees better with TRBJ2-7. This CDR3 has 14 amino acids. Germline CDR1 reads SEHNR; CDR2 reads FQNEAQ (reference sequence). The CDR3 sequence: CASSFQGSTNEQYF. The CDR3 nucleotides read TGTGCCAGCAGCTTCCAGGGTAGTACGAACGAGCAGTACTTC.